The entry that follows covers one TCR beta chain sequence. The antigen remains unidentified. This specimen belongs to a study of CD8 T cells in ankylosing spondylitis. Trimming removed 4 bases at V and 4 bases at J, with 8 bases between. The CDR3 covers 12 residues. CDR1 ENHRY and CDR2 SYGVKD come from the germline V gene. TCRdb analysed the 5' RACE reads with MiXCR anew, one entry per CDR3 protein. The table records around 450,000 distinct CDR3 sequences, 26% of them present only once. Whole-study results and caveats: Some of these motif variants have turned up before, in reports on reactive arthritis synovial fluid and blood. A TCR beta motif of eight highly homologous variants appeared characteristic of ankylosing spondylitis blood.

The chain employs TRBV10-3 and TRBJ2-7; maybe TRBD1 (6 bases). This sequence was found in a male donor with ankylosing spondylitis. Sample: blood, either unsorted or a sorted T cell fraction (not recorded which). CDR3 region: CAISVQGYEQYF. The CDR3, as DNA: TGTGCCATCAGTGTACAGGGTTACGAGCAGTACTTC.